A selection of T cell receptor beta chains follows, all from one sample in a study of blood T cell repertoires in COVID-19. Sequencing was performed with immunoSEQ multiplex PCR; in TCRdb, only in-frame clones are kept and a portion is missing. The repertoire holds 150,000 or so clones, around 88% seen once, with 1.5% in the top ten. The sample consisted of peripheral blood. Receptor source: a woman aged 55-75 years with acute or convalescent COVID-19. Each CDR3 is given with its conserved first and last residue. A D gene is named only where the DNA matches it firmly. Some rows have no size entry. The others give once, few or many, or a class for an expanded clone.

.	.	TRBV30	TRBJ1-2	CAWSEGVDYGYTF	TGTGCCTGGAGTGAAGGGGTGGACTATGGCTACACCTTC
.	.	TRBV28	TRBJ1-4	CASSPWGGSDNEKLFF	TGTGCCAGCAGTCCCTGGGGGGGGTCAGATAATGAAAAACTGTTTTTT
.	TRBD2	TRBV7-9	TRBJ2-1	CASSSGTSGNEQFF	TGTGCCAGCAGCTCCGGGACTAGCGGCAATGAGCAGTTCTTC
.	TRBD1	TRBV12-5	TRBJ1-1	CASGTSIPGQGFTEAFF	TGTGCTAGTGGTACCTCAATACCGGGACAGGGGTTCACTGAAGCTTTCTTT
few	TRBD1	TRBV5-6	TRBJ1-1	CASSLLGTGGVEAFF	TGTGCCAGCAGCTTGTTGGGGACAGGGGGCGTTGAAGCTTTCTTT
.	TRBD1	TRBV9	TRBJ2-3	CASSLQGYSTDTQYF	TGTGCCAGCAGCTTACAGGGGTATAGCACAGATACGCAGTATTTT
few	.	TRBV6-2/TRBV6-3	TRBJ2-7	CASSLGESYEQYF	TGTGCCAGCAGTCTTGGAGAGTCCTACGAGCAGTACTTC
.	.	TRBV4-1	TRBJ1-2	CASSQDRALNYGYTF	TGCGCCAGCAGCCAAGACAGGGCTCTTAACTATGGCTACACCTTC
few	TRBD1	TRBV19	TRBJ2-1	CASSALSGDSTFF	TGTGCCAGTAGTGCCCTCTCTGGGGACAGTACGTTCTTC
.	.	TRBV19	TRBJ1-6	CASSIGQGSSYNSPLHF	TGTGCCAGTAGTATTGGTCAGGGGAGCTCCTATAATTCACCCCTCCACTTT
.	TRBD1	TRBV6-2/TRBV6-3	TRBJ1-5	CASSYTDRAFGQPQHF	TGTGCCAGCAGTTATACGGACAGGGCCTTTGGTCAGCCCCAGCATTTT
.	.	TRBV7-2	TRBJ1-5	CASSIGTLSNQPQHF	TGTGCCAGCAGCATTGGGACACTTAGCAATCAGCCCCAGCATTTT
.	TRBD2	TRBV5-1	TRBJ2-5	CASSSQLAPQETQYF	TGCGCCAGCAGCTCCCAACTAGCGCCCCAAGAGACCCAGTACTTC
.	TRBD1	TRBV9	TRBJ1-1	CASSIQGWDTEAFF	TGTGCCAGCAGTATACAGGGGTGGGACACTGAAGCTTTCTTT
.	.	TRBV6-5	TRBJ2-7	CASSLFYEQYF	TGTGCCAGCAGTTTATTCTACGAGCAGTACTTC
.	.	TRBV19	TRBJ1-5	CASSIDGSNQPQHF	TGTGCCAGTAGTATTGATGGCAGCAATCAGCCCCAGCATTTT
.	.	TRBV6-5	TRBJ1-5	CASSYSEGRQPQHF	TGTGCCAGCAGTTACTCGGAGGGACGGCAGCCCCAGCATTTT
.	.	TRBV6-6	TRBJ2-7	CASSYPEAGYPEQYF	TGTGCCAGCAGTTACCCCGAGGCAGGGTATCCCGAGCAGTACTTC
.	.	TRBV9	TRBJ2-1	CASSVAADPYNEQFF	TGTGCCAGCAGCGTAGCTGCAGATCCCTACAATGAGCAGTTCTTC
.	.	TRBV7-9	TRBJ2-7	CASSPPSSYEQYF	TGTGCCAGCAGCCCCCCTAGCTCCTACGAGCAGTACTTC
.	.	TRBV19	TRBJ1-2	CASSPRARGSHGYTF	TGTGCCAGTAGTCCGCGGGCACGCGGGTCTCATGGCTACACCTTC
once	.	TRBV6-5	TRBJ1-3	CASPRRVGNTIYF	TGTGCCAGCCCCCGCAGGGTAGGGAACACCATATATTTT
.	TRBD2	TRBV30	TRBJ2-2	CAWTWRGGRAVLVELFF	TGTGCCTGGACGTGGCGGGGGGGCCGGGCTGTATTAGTGGAGCTGTTTTTT
.	.	TRBV9	TRBJ1-3	CASSVAQGRNTIYF	TGTGCCAGCAGCGTAGCACAGGGAAGAAACACCATATATTTT
.	.	TRBV2	TRBJ1-2	CASSEGGQHYGYTF	TGTGCCAGCAGTGAAGGGGGGCAGCACTATGGCTACACCTTC
.	TRBD2	TRBV7-2	TRBJ2-1	CASSLDAGGLYNEQFF	TGTGCCAGCAGCTTGGACGCGGGGGGGCTCTACAATGAGCAGTTCTTC
.	TRBD1	TRBV5-8	TRBJ2-7	CASSLDRGLSYEQYF	TGTGCCAGCAGTTTGGACAGGGGCCTCTCCTACGAGCAGTACTTC
.	.	TRBV5-4	TRBJ2-6	CASSRSGANVLTF	TGTGCCAGCAGCCGCTCTGGGGCCAACGTCCTGACTTTC
.	TRBD2	TRBV30	TRBJ2-3	CAWSVRLAAARDTQYF	TGTGCCTGGAGTGTTCGGCTAGCGGCCGCCCGAGATACGCAGTATTTT
once	TRBD2	TRBV14	TRBJ2-1	CASSQDLGFGGGAGNEQFF	TGTGCCAGCAGCCAAGACCTCGGGTTTGGCGGGGGGGCAGGAAATGAGCAGTTCTTC
.	TRBD2	TRBV11-3	TRBJ2-2	CASSFSGGASGELFF	TGTGCCAGCAGCTTTAGCGGGGGGGCGTCCGGGGAGCTGTTTTTT
.	.	TRBV6-5	TRBJ1-1	CASRQTENTEAFF	TGTGCCAGCAGGCAAACAGAGAACACTGAAGCTTTCTTT
once	.	TRBV5-1	TRBJ2-5	CASSLWGVQETQYF	TGCGCCAGCAGCTTGTGGGGGGTCCAAGAGACCCAGTACTTC
.	.	TRBV9	TRBJ2-5	CASSVGGRRGAETQYF	TGTGCCAGCAGCGTAGGAGGTAGGAGGGGAGCGGAGACCCAGTACTTC
.	TRBD1	TRBV10-3	TRBJ2-2	CAITDNRGYTGELFF	TGTGCCATCACCGACAACAGGGGTTACACCGGGGAGCTGTTTTTT
.	TRBD2	TRBV4-3	TRBJ2-1	CASSQEASGGDVNEQFF	TGCGCCAGCAGCCAAGAGGCTAGCGGGGGGGATGTTAATGAGCAGTTCTTC
few	.	TRBV5-4	TRBJ1-2	CATRREEVGGYTF	TGTGCCACCCGCCGGGAGGAAGTCGGTGGCTACACCTTC
.	.	TRBV29-1	TRBJ1-2	CSVGREGNGYTF	TGCAGCGTTGGTCGGGAAGGTAATGGCTACACCTTC
once	TRBD1	TRBV15	TRBJ1-3	CATRQGAGNTIYF	TGTGCCACCAGACAGGGGGCTGGAAACACCATATATTTT
.	TRBD1	TRBV7-3	TRBJ1-1	CASSLTGAPEAFF	TGTGCCAGCAGCTTGACAGGGGCCCCTGAAGCTTTCTTT
.	TRBD1	TRBV5-1	TRBJ1-2	CASSLGSGTGAFYGYTF	TGCGCCAGCAGCTTGGGGTCCGGGACAGGGGCCTTCTATGGCTACACCTTC
.	TRBD1	TRBV7-9	TRBJ1-1	CASSPPGGKATEAFF	TGTGCCAGCAGTCCACCAGGGGGTAAAGCCACTGAAGCTTTCTTT